Sequencing of this TCR beta chain was carried out in a study of identifying expanded T cells in peripheral blood. Healthy donors had no documented immune events, such as infections, while sampled. Study observations and caveats: Across healthy donors, higher total template counts meant significantly greater roughly 2-week count variance. About 1.3 clones differed between technical replicates, versus approximately 17 and 20 over time.

Assay: immunoSEQ multiplex PCR; the TCRdb copy retains only in-frame clones and omits some. The sample consists of around 130,000 clones, 86% of them appearing once. Germline V lookup: CDR1 SQVTM, CDR2 ANQGSEA. V dropped 6 bases and J dropped 5; count of bases not matched to a gene: 10. The CDR3 sequence is 16 residues long. Remarks on this clone: Its cognate antigen is unknown.

J is TRBJ2-2 and V is TRBV29-1, with TRBD1 identical over 12 bases. The sequence was collected from a person aged 18 to 69 in good health. Sequenced sample: blood. The CDR3: CSVSSGTGGATGELFF. In DNA, the CDR3 is TGCAGCGTCTCCTCCGGGACAGGGGGCGCGACCGGGGAGCTGTTTTTT.